Listed here is a single T cell receptor (beta chain). The CDR3 is 16 residues long. CDR1 and CDR2 (germline): DFQATT, SNEGSKA (reference sequence). The J segment lost 8 bases and the V segment lost 3 bases, leaving 13 bases of the junction unmatched. This sample was taken from a study of blood T cell repertoires in COVID-19. Clones were sequenced by immunoSEQ multiplex PCR, and TCRdb holds only the in-frame ones, with some missing. The sample lists about 140,000 clones, over 80% occurring once. This sequence was found in a young man with COVID-19, enrolled during active disease. Material for sequencing was peripheral blood. V is TRBV20-1 and J is TRBJ1-1; 12 bases line up with TRBD1. The CDR3 sequence: CSASPRDRGRLVEAFF. CDR3 DNA: TGCAGTGCTAGTCCCCGGGACAGGGGGCGACTAGTGGAAGCTTTCTTT.